This TCR beta chain was sequenced for a study of radiotherapy plus CTLA-4 blockade in lung cancer. The table came from immunoSEQ multiplex PCR; TCRdb's copy has only in-frame clones and leaves some out. The sample records around 18,000 clones, roughly 83% being singletons. V trimming: 4 bases; J trimming: 2 bases; junction bases outside the gene matches: 14. This CDR3 is built from 17 residues. Germline CDR1 MDHEN, CDR2 SYDVKM. V and J are TRBV28 and TRBJ2-7; 7 nucleotides align to TRBD2. This specimen was peripheral blood, taken from a patient treated with radiotherapy plus ipilimumab. This receptor was taken from a human donor with non-small cell lung cancer whose response to radiotherapy plus ipilimumab could not be evaluated. The CDR3 coding sequence is TGTGCCAGCAGTTCCCCGAGTGGGCGGGGGACCACCTACGAGCAGTACTTC. As protein: CASSSPSGRGTTYEQYF.